A single sample gave rise to the 22 T cell receptor beta chains below, sequenced in a study of identical twins. TCRdb re-derived calls from the 5' RACE reads in MiXCR, one entry per CDR3 protein. The table includes roughly 500,000 distinct CDR3 sequences, 22% detected once. This same sample was also taken into another study, of T cells expressing NK-cell markers.

Sample: CD4+ T cells sorted from blood. The receptors here all came from a woman aged 18-35 years in good health.

The table lists this clonotype with a few counts. The V and J genes are TRBV3-1 and TRBJ2-1; D gene unclear. Trimming cost V 4 bases and J 7 bases, with 20 bases left between them. CDR1 is LGHDT, CDR2 YNNKEL, per germline (reference sequence). The CDR3 length is 16 residues. For the CDR3, the DNA is TGTGCCAGCAGCCCTAACGGCCCACAGTCGCGGAATGAGCAGTTCTTC. It codes for CASSPNGPQSRNEQFF.

The sample holds a few counts of this clonotype. The V and J genes are TRBV20-1 and TRBJ2-1; 10 bases are a match to TRBD2. Germline V CDR1 and CDR2: DFQATT, SNEGSKA (reference sequence). Trimming removed 1 base from V and 5 bases from J; junction bases left unmatched: 11. The CDR3 extends over 17 amino acids. The CDR3, as DNA: TGCAGTGCTAGAGCCATACCGGGACTAGCGCCACACAATGAGCAGTTCTTC. This sequence encodes CSARAIPGLAPHNEQFF.

This chain joins TRBV6-6 and TRBJ1-2, with D perhaps matching TRBD1 (6 bases). Germline V CDR1 and CDR2: MNHNY, SVGAGI (reference sequence). The CDR3 has 13 residues. Trimming pared 5 bases from V and 1 base from J, leaving 8 bases between. This chain's CDR3 is CASSGQINYGYTF. CDR3 DNA sequence: TGTGCCAGCAGTGGACAGATTAACTATGGCTACACCTTC.

The chain joins TRBV11-2 to TRBJ2-1; TRBD2 agrees at 7 bases. V was pared by 1 base and J by 6 bases, with 6 bases of the junction left unmatched. CDR1 is SGHAT, CDR2 FQNNGV, per germline. The CDR3 is made up of 15 amino acids. CDR3 nucleotides: TGTGCCAGCAGCTTAGGTGGCGGGAGTTCCAATGAGCAGTTCTTC. Translation gives CASSLGGGSSNEQFF.

The CDR3 protein is CASSPTGPVEQYF. In DNA form, the CDR3 reads TGCGCCAGCAGCCCCACAGGACCGGTGGAGCAGTACTTC. V and J are TRBV5-1 and TRBJ2-7; a weak D match, TRBD1 (5 bases). In germline, CDR1 is SGHRS, CDR2 YFSETQ. The CDR3 runs to 13 residues. V dropped 4 bases and J dropped 7 bases, with 15 bases sitting between them.

This clonotype was seen at least ten times. This chain uses TRBV20-1 with TRBJ2-7, with 11 bases fitting TRBD2. The CDR3 is 13 amino acids. The J segment lost 2 bases and the V segment lost 6 bases, leaving 3 bases of the junction unmatched. Germline loops: CDR1 DFQATT, CDR2 SNEGSKA (reference sequence). The CDR3 here is CSAKLAGAYEQYF. The CDR3 DNA is TGCAGTGCCAAACTAGCGGGGGCCTACGAGCAGTACTTC.

This chain connects TRBV7-2 to TRBJ2-1; D gene ambiguous. This CDR3 contains 13 residues. V gave up 1 base and J gave up 3 bases, with 4 bases separating them. CDR1 is SGHTA, CDR2 FQGNSA, per germline. The CDR3 DNA sequence: TGTGCCAGCAGCTTAGTGCGCTACAATGAGCAGTTCTTC. This codes for CASSLVRYNEQFF.

This clonotype was seen only a few times. The chain combines TRBV18 with TRBJ2-7; tentatively, D is TRBD2 (6 bases). CDR1 and CDR2 from the germline V gene are KGHSH and LQKENI. The CDR3 extends over 13 amino acids. Trimming took off 11 bases at V and 2 bases at J, with 16 bases between the two ends. The CDR3 nucleotides read TGTGCCGGTGGGGGGAGTAACACCTACGAGCAGTACTTC. This sequence encodes CAGGGSNTYEQYF.

The chain couples TRBV2 to TRBJ2-1; TRBD2 matches at 12 bases. V gave up 11 bases and J gave up 8 bases; unmatched junction bases: 25. CDR3 length equals 19 residues. Germline CDR1 is SNHLY and CDR2 is FYNNEI. This CDR3 is CAFSLVRRGLAGGRYEQFF. In DNA, the CDR3 is TGTGCCTTCAGTTTAGTTAGAAGGGGGCTAGCGGGAGGGAGGTATGAGCAGTTCTTC.

There are a few counts of this clonotype. V gene TRBV19 combines with J gene TRBJ1-5; tentatively, D is TRBD1 (6 bases). The CDR3 is 14 amino acids. Trimming cost V 5 bases and J 7 bases, with 15 bases left between them. CDR1 is LNHDA, CDR2 SQIVND, per germline (reference sequence). CDR3: CASSPTFGGQPQHF. The DNA for the CDR3 is TGTGCCAGTAGTCCCACTTTTGGGGGCCAGCCCCAGCATTTT.

This clonotype appeared a few times. This chain links TRBV20-1 with TRBJ1-5; D might be TRBD1 (5 bases). The CDR3 runs to 15 residues. V was shortened by 6 bases and J by 5 bases, with 20 bases between the two germline ends. CDR1 is DFQATT and CDR2 is SNEGSKA in the germline V gene (reference sequence). CDR3 sequence reads: CSAARSGQGHQPQHF. CDR3 nucleotide sequence: TGCAGTGCCGCAAGAAGCGGGCAGGGTCATCAGCCCCAGCATTTT.

The rearrangement joins TRBV2 to TRBJ2-5, with D hard to call. V was shortened by 6 bases and J by 1 base, with 9 bases between the two germline ends. Germline lookup yields CDR1 SNHLY and CDR2 FYNNEI. The CDR3 sequence is 13 residues long. CDR3 coding DNA: TGTGCCAGCAGCGGTTGGGGCCAAGAGACCCAGTACTTC. Its translation: CASSGWGQETQYF.

This clonotype was counted between two and nine times. V usage is TRBV27 and J usage is TRBJ2-2; TRBD1 or TRBD2 may be the D gene (6 bases each). The CDR3 extends over 15 amino acids. V lost 6 bases to trimming and J lost 6 bases, with 17 bases between them. Germline assignment: CDR1 MNHEY and CDR2 SMNVEV (reference sequence). The CDR3 reads CASRSKGGFSGELFF. CDR3 nucleotides: TGTGCCAGCAGGTCGAAAGGGGGGTTTTCCGGGGAGCTGTTTTTT.

The chain couples TRBV15 to TRBJ2-1; a possible D gene is TRBD2 (5 bases). This CDR3 contains 13 residues. Trimming shortened V by 0 bases and J by 5 bases, and 5 bases separated the two germline ends. Per the germline V gene, CDR1 is LNHNV and CDR2 is YYDKDF (reference sequence). The CDR3 region is CATSRDGNNEQFF. CDR3 nucleotide sequence: TGTGCCACCAGCAGAGACGGGAACAATGAGCAGTTCTTC.

The gene calls are TRBV6-1 and TRBJ2-7; D is possibly TRBD1 (6 bases). V was trimmed by 6 bases and J by 3 bases, leaving 15 bases between them. The CDR3 covers 14 residues. Germline-derived CDR1 and CDR2 are MNHNS and SASEGT. Written as DNA, the CDR3 is TGTGCCAGCAGCTTCGGGACAAACGGCTACGAGCAGTACTTC. Translated, it gives CASSFGTNGYEQYF.

About this clonotype itself: An end of the junction does not agree with germline; a read error may underlie this. The CDR3 DNA reads TGCGCCAGCAGCGTCAACGGTAGCTCCTATGAGCAGTACTTC. Its translation is CASSVNGSSYEQYF. The chain uses TRBV5-1 and TRBJ2-7, with D hard to call. The CDR3 runs 14 residues. CDR1 is SGHRS, CDR2 YFSETQ, per germline.

The chain uses TRBV5-1 and TRBJ1-5, with TRBD1 matching 9 bases. The germline gives CDR1 SGHRS, CDR2 YFSETQ. The CDR3 is made up of 14 amino acids. Trimming removed 4 bases from V and 1 base from J; junction bases left unmatched: 0. The CDR3 spells CASSGTGSNQPQHF. Here the CDR3 DNA reads TGCGCCAGCAGCGGGACAGGGAGCAATCAGCCCCAGCATTTT.

V usage is TRBV9 and J usage is TRBJ1-1; D is ambiguous. Trimming removed 4 bases at V and 3 bases at J, with 13 bases between. The CDR3 consists of 14 residues. Germline lookup yields CDR1 SGDLS and CDR2 YYNGEE. CDR3 coding DNA: TGTGCCAGCAGCCTGGATGGGCAGGACACTGAAGCTTTCTTT. Its translation: CASSLDGQDTEAFF.

This clonotype appeared a few times. V usage is TRBV20-1 and J usage is TRBJ2-7, with TRBD1 as a possible D gene (5 bases). This CDR3 is 12 amino acids long. The V gene's germline CDR1 is DFQATT and CDR2 SNEGSKA (reference sequence). Between the trimmed V and J ends, which lost 5 bases and 3 bases, there was a span of 11 bases. This CDR3 reads CSAQRQLYEQYF. The CDR3 region has the DNA TGCAGTGCTCAGAGACAGCTCTACGAGCAGTACTTC.

The CDR3 is CASSYTGWDTQYF. CDR3 in DNA: TGTGCCAGCAGTTATACAGGTTGGGATACGCAGTATTTT. The rearrangement uses TRBV6-5 and TRBJ2-3, with D possibly being TRBD1 (5 bases). V was shortened by 3 bases and J by 6 bases, with 10 bases between the two germline ends. CDR3 size: 13 residues. CDR1 and CDR2 (germline): MNHEY, SVGAGI.

This sequence joins TRBV27 and TRBJ2-7, with 15 bases matching TRBD2. Germline trimming cut 6 bases from V and 2 bases from J; bases unmatched to any gene: 8. Germline-derived CDR1 and CDR2 are MNHEY and SMNVEV (reference sequence). The CDR3 loop spans 17 amino acids. The CDR3 here is CASRRTSGRAMAYEQYF. The CDR3 DNA follows: TGTGCCAGCAGACGGACTAGCGGGAGGGCGATGGCCTACGAGCAGTACTTC.

The chain employs TRBV20-1 and TRBJ1-4, with D perhaps matching TRBD1 (5 bases). V lost 3 bases and J 5 bases, leaving 19 bases between the germline ends. Germline-derived CDR1 and CDR2 are DFQATT and SNEGSKA (reference sequence). The CDR3 totals 16 residues. In nucleotides, the CDR3 is TGCAGTGCTAGGGGCCGCGAGGGACTGGCGAATGAAAAACTGTTTTTT. Encoded protein: CSARGREGLANEKLFF.